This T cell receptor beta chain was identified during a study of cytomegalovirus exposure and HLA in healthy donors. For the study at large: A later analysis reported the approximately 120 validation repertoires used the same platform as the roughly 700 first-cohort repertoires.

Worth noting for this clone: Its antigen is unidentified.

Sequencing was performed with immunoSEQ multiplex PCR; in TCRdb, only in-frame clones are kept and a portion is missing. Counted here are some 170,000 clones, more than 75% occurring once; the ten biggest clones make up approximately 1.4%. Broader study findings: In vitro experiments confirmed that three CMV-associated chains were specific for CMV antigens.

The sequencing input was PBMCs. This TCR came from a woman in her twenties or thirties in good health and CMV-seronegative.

DNA of the CDR3: TGTGCCAGCAGCCACCGGGACACCTCCTACGAGCAGTACTTC. It encodes CASSHRDTSYEQYF. The chain carries TRBV5-4 and TRBJ2-7; perhaps TRBD1 as D (6 bases). With 4 bases removed from V and 0 bases from J, the gap between germline ends came to 11 bases. CDR3 length: 14 amino acids. Per the germline V gene, CDR1 is SGHNT and CDR2 is YYREEE (reference sequence).